These 7 T cell receptor beta chains originate from one sample sequenced in a study of cytomegalovirus exposure and HLA in healthy donors. Both 60 Vbeta primers and 13 Jbeta primers went into the PCR. The data were produced by immunoSEQ multiplex PCR, yet TCRdb's version contains in-frame clones alone and is incomplete. The sample holds about 110,000 clones, around 80% seen once. Sequenced material: PBMCs. The receptors were gathered from a man in his fifties in good health and CMV-seronegative.

The V gene is TRBV5-6, the J gene TRBJ1-2; D call uncertain. Germline CDR1 SGHDT, CDR2 YYEEEE. Trimming left V 0 bases short and J 8 bases short, with 11 bases between. The CDR3 consists of 13 residues. This CDR3 is CASSLGGGGGYTF. The CDR3 DNA reads TGTGCCAGCAGCTTGGGGGGAGGAGGAGGCTACACCTTC.

The chain couples TRBV7-2 to TRBJ2-4; D remains ambiguous. Germline-derived CDR1 and CDR2 are SGHTA and FQGNSA. Trimming shortened V by 3 bases and J by 0 bases, and 9 bases separated the two germline ends. CDR3 size: 15 residues. The CDR3: CASSFDTLAKNIQYF. CDR3 nucleotide sequence: TGTGCCAGCAGCTTCGACACGCTAGCCAAAAACATTCAGTACTTC.

Comment on this clone: A read error may account for a junction end that differs from germline. The V call is TRBV5-8, the J call TRBJ1-2, with unresolved D. The germline V gene has CDR1 SGHTS and CDR2 YDEGEE. The CDR3 spans 15 residues. The CDR3 region is CASSLAAGSHYGYPF. The CDR3 DNA reads TGTGCCAGCAGCTTGGCTGCGGGGTCTCACTATGGCTACCCCTTC.

The chain combines TRBV7-3 with TRBJ2-1; D not certain. Germline assignment: CDR1 SGHTA and CDR2 FQGTGA. The CDR3 is made up of 14 amino acids. V was cut by 5 bases and J by 2 bases, with 10 bases left in between. The CDR3 bases are TGTGCCAGCAGCCAGCAGGCAACCTACAATGAGCAGTTCTTC. Protein product: CASSQQATYNEQFF.

The chain has TRBV7-2 and TRBJ1-3; D gene ambiguous. From germline, CDR1 is SGHTA and CDR2 FQGNSA. There are 15 residues in the CDR3. With 0 bases removed from V and 5 bases from J, the gap between germline ends came to 11 bases. The CDR3: CASSLASGVRNTIYF. Here the CDR3 DNA reads TGTGCCAGCAGCTTAGCGTCCGGAGTTCGAAACACCATATATTTT.

The chain links TRBV9 to TRBJ2-7, with 7 positions matching TRBD1. Trimming at V came to 0 bases and at J to 6 bases, leaving 6 bases not matched to a gene. The CDR3 contains 14 residues. Germline CDR1 reads SGDLS; CDR2 reads YYNGEE. The CDR3 loop reads CASSVDGTVSEQYF. The CDR3 coding sequence is TGTGCCAGCAGCGTAGATGGGACAGTTAGCGAGCAGTACTTC.

The rearrangement joins TRBV28 to TRBJ2-7, with 7 bases lining up with TRBD2. CDR1 is MDHEN and CDR2 is SYDVKM in the germline V gene. The CDR3 has 16 residues. V shed 7 bases and J 0 bases; nucleotides not matched to a gene: 12. The DNA of the CDR3 is TGTGCCAGCATCCCTGGGGGGGTGTCCTACTCCTACGAGCAGTACTTC. Translated, it gives CASIPGGVSYSYEQYF.